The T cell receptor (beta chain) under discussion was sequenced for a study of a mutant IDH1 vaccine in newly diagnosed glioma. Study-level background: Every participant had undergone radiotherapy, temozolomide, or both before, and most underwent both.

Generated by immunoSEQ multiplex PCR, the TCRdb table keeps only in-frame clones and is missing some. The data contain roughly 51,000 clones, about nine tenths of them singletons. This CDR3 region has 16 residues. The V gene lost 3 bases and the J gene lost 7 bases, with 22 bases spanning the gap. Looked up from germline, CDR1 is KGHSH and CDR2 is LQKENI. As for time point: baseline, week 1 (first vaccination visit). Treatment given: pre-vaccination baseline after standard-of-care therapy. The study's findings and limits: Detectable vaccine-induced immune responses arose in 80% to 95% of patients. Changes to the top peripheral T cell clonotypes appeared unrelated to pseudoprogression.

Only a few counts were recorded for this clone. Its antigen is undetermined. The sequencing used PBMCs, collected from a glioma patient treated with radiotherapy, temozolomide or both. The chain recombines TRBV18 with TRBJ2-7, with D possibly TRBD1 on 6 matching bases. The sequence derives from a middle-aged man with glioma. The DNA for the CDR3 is TGTGCCAGCTCACCCGGACAGACCGCCTCCACGCGGGAGCAGTACTTC. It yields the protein CASSPGQTASTREQYF.